The present entry profiles one T cell receptor beta chain with its context. Data came from immunoSEQ multiplex PCR; TCRdb stores just in-frame clones and leaves some out. This sample has about 87,000 clones, with just under 95% found just once. This specimen belongs to a study of T cell changes during pregnancy in multiple sclerosis. This receptor was obtained from a female donor in good health, enrolled as a control in a pregnancy study. The sample in question was peripheral blood, obtained in the third trimester of pregnancy.

CDR3 in DNA: TGTGCCAGCAGCTCCTCGTTTGCTAGCGGGAGGGAAGGTGAGCAGTTCTTC. Its translation is CASSSSFASGREGEQFF. The V and J genes are TRBV5-4 and TRBJ2-1; 12 bases fit TRBD2. This CDR3 is built from 17 residues. V shed 3 bases, J shed 9 bases, and the junction held 13 bases outside the gene matches. The germline V gene encodes CDR1 SGHNT and CDR2 YYREEE (reference sequence). The whole variable domain, filled in from reference TRBV5-4 and TRBJ2-1, reads ETGVTQSPTHLIKTRGQQVTLRCSSQSGHNTVSWYQQALGQGPQFIFQYYREEENGRGNFPPRFSGLQFPNYSSELNVNALELDDSALYLCASSSSFASGREGEQFFGPGTRLTVL.